A single sample gave rise to the 4 T cell receptor beta chains below, sequenced in a study of T cells in Graves' hyperthyroidism and ophthalmopathy. Regions amplified from RNA transcripts were the TCR beta CDR3 regions. The TCR CDR3 first-round RT-PCR relied on the HTBI primer set. TCRdb redid the calling of the multiplex PCR reads with MiXCR, one entry per CDR3 protein. The sample consists of fewer than 250,000 distinct CDR3 sequences, 17% of them appearing once. Sequencing input: blood. All receptors come from a man aged 50 to 59 with Graves' hyperthyroidism.

This clonotype was observed a few times. This sequence joins TRBV3-1 and TRBJ2-7, with no clear D. The CDR3 runs to 15 residues. The ends were cut back, 1 base at V and 3 bases at J, with 13 bases in the middle. Germline CDR1 reads LGHDT; CDR2 reads YNNKEL (reference sequence). The CDR3 bases are TGTGCCAGCAGCCAAGGGCTACTAACCGACTACGAGCAGTACTTC. As protein: CASSQGLLTDYEQYF.

This clonotype was picked up a small number of times. The chain couples TRBV12-3 or TRBV12-4 to TRBJ1-1; no definite D call. The V gene lost 1 base and the J gene lost 7 bases, with 16 bases spanning the gap. The length of the CDR3 is 15 residues. CDR3 amino acids: CASSLGGRGAGEAFF. The DNA for the CDR3 is TGTGCCAGCAGTTTAGGCGGACGGGGTGCGGGTGAAGCTTTCTTT.

J is TRBJ1-3 and V is TRBV12-3 or TRBV12-4, with TRBD1 matching 8 bases. This CDR3 region has 17 residues. With 6 bases clipped from V and 3 bases from J, the junction kept 13 bases outside the gene matches. The CDR3 sequence is CASSQDRTGGFGNTIYF. The CDR3 nucleotides are TGTGCCAGCAGCCAAGATAGAACAGGGGGATTTGGAAACACCATATATTTT.

The CDR3 here is CASMGERADTQYF. CDR3 DNA: TGTGCCAGTATGGGGGAGCGCGCAGATACGCAGTATTTT. The chain is built from TRBV19 and TRBJ2-3; D is possibly TRBD1 or TRBD2 (5 bases each). This CDR3 is 13 amino acids long. Germline assignment: CDR1 LNHDA and CDR2 SQIVND (reference sequence). Trimming took 7 bases from V and 4 from J, leaving 12 bases between them.